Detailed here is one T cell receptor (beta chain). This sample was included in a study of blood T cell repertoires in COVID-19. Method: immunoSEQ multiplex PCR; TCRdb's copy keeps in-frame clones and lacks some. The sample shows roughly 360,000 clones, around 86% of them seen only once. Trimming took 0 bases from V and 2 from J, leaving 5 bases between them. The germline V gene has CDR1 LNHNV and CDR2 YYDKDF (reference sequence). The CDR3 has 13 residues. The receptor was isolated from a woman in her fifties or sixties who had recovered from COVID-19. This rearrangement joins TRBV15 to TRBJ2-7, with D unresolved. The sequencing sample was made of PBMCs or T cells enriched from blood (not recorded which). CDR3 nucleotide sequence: TGTGCCACCAGCAGAGATGAGGCCTACGAGCAGTACTTC. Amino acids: CATSRDEAYEQYF.